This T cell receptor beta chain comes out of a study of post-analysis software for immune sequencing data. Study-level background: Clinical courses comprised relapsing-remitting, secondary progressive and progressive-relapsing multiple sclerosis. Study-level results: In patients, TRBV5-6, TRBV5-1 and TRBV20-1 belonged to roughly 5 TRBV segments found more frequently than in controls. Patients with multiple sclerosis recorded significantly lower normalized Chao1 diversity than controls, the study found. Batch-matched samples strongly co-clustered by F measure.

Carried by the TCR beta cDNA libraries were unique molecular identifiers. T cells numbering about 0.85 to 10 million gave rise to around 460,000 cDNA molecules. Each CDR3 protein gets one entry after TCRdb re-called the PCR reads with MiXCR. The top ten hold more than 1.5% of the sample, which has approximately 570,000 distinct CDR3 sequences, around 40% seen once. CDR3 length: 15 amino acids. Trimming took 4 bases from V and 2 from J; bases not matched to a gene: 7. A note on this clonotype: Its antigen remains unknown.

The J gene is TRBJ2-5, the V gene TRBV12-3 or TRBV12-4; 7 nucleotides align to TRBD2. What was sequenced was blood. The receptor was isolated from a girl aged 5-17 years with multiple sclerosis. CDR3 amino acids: CASSSAAGVQETQYF. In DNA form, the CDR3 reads TGTGCCAGCAGTTCAGCGGCGGGGGTGCAAGAGACCCAGTACTTC.